One T cell receptor (beta chain) is described in this entry. The sample holds a few counts of this clone. Its recognized antigen is unknown. Base-call qualities are not available, and no considerably larger clone is one nucleotide away. The cysteine opens and the phenylalanine closes a CDR3 of 16 amino acids. Kept here is only the CDR3 DNA, which spans 48 bases and is read in frame from base 1. At the junction V is shortened by 4 bases and J by 8 bases; bases outside the gene matches: 8. The germline V gene (reference sequence) sets CDR1 to LNHDA and CDR2 to SQIVND. These data belong to a study of CD8+ T cells in alopecia areata (dated by TCRdb to the late 2010s). Study-level background: To study T cell clonal expansion in alopecia areata, the researchers applied high-throughput TCRbeta sequencing to both the C3H/HeJ mouse model and human patients. On the human side, TCRbeta sequencing was run on scalp tissue and on sorted CD4+ and CD8+ peripheral blood T cells from healthy controls and from alopecia areata patients with either patchy or totalis/universalis disease. Scalp clonality was compared across normal scalp (n=4), patchy alopecia areata scalp (n=8), and alopecia totalis/universalis scalp (n=8). RNA was obtained with the PAXgene miRNA kit for fixed scalp, the miRNeasy kit for PBMCs, and the RNeasy kit for mouse skin. TCRbeta CDR3 regions were amplified by immunoSEQ multiplex PCR with 35 Vbeta forward and 13 Jbeta reverse primers. What the study reported, not specific to this receptor: Higher clonality and more expanded CD8+ clones were observed in lesional scalp than in normal scalp, particularly in alopecia totalis/universalis, a finding suggestive of antigenic drive. Shared TCR sequences between patients were less evident than in mice, which may be partly attributable to HLA diversity in the patient population. Resident alphabeta T cells in normal human skin are also sequenced, complicating scalp TCR repertoire analysis, unlike mouse skin dominated by gammadelta T cells.

Library preparation employed the immunoSEQ multiplex PCR assay. For TCR sequencing, RNA was extracted from every sample and reverse transcribed into cDNA to serve as template. First-strand cDNA was synthesized using SuperScript III with a 2:1 mix of oligo-dT and random hexamers. A synthetic immune receptor repertoire was used to assess amplification bias, and residual bias was removed computationally. In the authors' own workflow: Raw reads were preprocessed for error removal, and CDR3 was defined according to IMGT conventions as running from the conserved cysteine to phenylalanine. Clonality was calculated as 1 minus Shannon entropy normalized by log2 of the number of productive unique TCRs. Scalp TCRbeta sequences were cross-referenced with sorted blood CD4 and CD8 repertoires so that the CD4 or CD8 identity of scalp clones could be inferred. TCRdb stores this immuneACCESS table with in-frame sequences only. Part of the clones is absent; in the studies checked, under half of the shortfall reflects unresolved V genes, and no reason is known for the rest. The DNA gave D and trimming, while V, J and clone size come from that table. The sample table holds roughly 150,000 clones, of which roughly 60% were seen once. The ten largest clones take up around 34% of the sample.

After PBMCs were isolated by density centrifugation and stained for CD3, CD4 and CD8, a FACSAria was used to sort CD4+ and CD8+ T cells. Unaffected controls provided scalp biopsies and blood samples. Specimen: CD8+ T cells sorted from blood. This receptor was obtained from a human donor in good health. The sequence joins TRBV19 to TRBJ2-1, with TRBD2 identical over 13 junction bases. The CDR3 has the sequence CASSTRTSGSRDEQFF. The DNA is as follows: TGTGCCAGTAGTACCCGGACTAGCGGGAGCAGGGATGAGCAGTTCTTC.